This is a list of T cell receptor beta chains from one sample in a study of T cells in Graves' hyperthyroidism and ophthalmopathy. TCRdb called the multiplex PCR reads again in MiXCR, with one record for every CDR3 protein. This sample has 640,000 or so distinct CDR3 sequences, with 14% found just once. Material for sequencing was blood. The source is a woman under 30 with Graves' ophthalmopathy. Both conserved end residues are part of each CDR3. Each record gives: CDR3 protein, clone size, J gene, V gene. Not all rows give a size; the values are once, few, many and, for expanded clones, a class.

CDR3 protein: CASSYSSYRGISYEQYF
clone size: many
J gene: TRBJ2-7
V gene: TRBV6-2/TRBV6-3

CDR3 protein: CSAGTGGRVAFF
clone size: few
J gene: TRBJ1-1
V gene: TRBV20-1

CDR3 protein: CASSPTGTSGSMNEQFF
clone size: many
J gene: TRBJ2-1
V gene: TRBV12-3/TRBV12-4

CDR3 protein: CASSPGDRLGTEAFF
clone size: many
J gene: TRBJ1-1
V gene: TRBV18

CDR3 protein: CSARDLTAGGDTQYF
clone size: few
J gene: TRBJ2-3
V gene: TRBV20-1

CDR3 protein: CASSFIAGGVDEQYF
clone size: many
J gene: TRBJ2-7
V gene: TRBV7-2

CDR3 protein: CASSERLQGWSYEQYF
clone size: many
J gene: TRBJ2-7
V gene: TRBV6-1

CDR3 protein: CASKKVWGRDLTNEKLFF
clone size: .
J gene: TRBJ1-4
V gene: TRBV6-1

CDR3 protein: CASSLGGGASPQYF
clone size: .
J gene: TRBJ2-5
V gene: TRBV27

CDR3 protein: CASSLRVDSYEQYF
clone size: many
J gene: TRBJ2-7
V gene: TRBV7-2

CDR3 protein: CASSGWGTQRNTEAFF
clone size: many
J gene: TRBJ1-1
V gene: TRBV6-1

CDR3 protein: CASSLVRTGKHTYEQYF
clone size: many
J gene: TRBJ2-7
V gene: TRBV7-9

CDR3 protein: CASSMEGATNTEAFF
clone size: many
J gene: TRBJ1-1
V gene: TRBV19

CDR3 protein: CSATVGGARETQYF
clone size: many
J gene: TRBJ2-5
V gene: TRBV20-1

CDR3 protein: CASSSGQGKYGYTF
clone size: many
J gene: TRBJ1-2
V gene: TRBV28

CDR3 protein: CAWSRTASGANVLTF
clone size: many
J gene: TRBJ2-6
V gene: TRBV30

CDR3 protein: CASRERVGTDTQYF
clone size: .
J gene: TRBJ2-3
V gene: TRBV4-1

CDR3 protein: CASRQSGSLLDEQFF
clone size: few
J gene: TRBJ2-1
V gene: TRBV6-2/TRBV6-3

CDR3 protein: CASGSRDGEPQHF
clone size: .
J gene: TRBJ1-5
V gene: TRBV12-5

CDR3 protein: CATSDTGGHTEAFF
clone size: many
J gene: TRBJ1-1
V gene: TRBV24-1

CDR3 protein: CASSQDQGVSQHF
clone size: many
J gene: TRBJ1-5
V gene: TRBV3-1

CDR3 protein: CASSLGAAVSYGYTF
clone size: many
J gene: TRBJ1-2
V gene: TRBV7-9

CDR3 protein: CASSQGQARDYGYTF
clone size: .
J gene: TRBJ1-2
V gene: TRBV10-2

CDR3 protein: CASSQQAGGGELFF
clone size: few
J gene: TRBJ2-2
V gene: TRBV14

CDR3 protein: CASSWRSGSYELYF
clone size: .
J gene: TRBJ2-7
V gene: TRBV27

CDR3 protein: CASSEGLGGTKNIQYF
clone size: many
J gene: TRBJ2-4
V gene: TRBV11-2

CDR3 protein: CASSHPGLNEKLFF
clone size: many
J gene: TRBJ1-4
V gene: TRBV9

CDR3 protein: CASSLAPGLHAGELFF
clone size: few
J gene: TRBJ2-2
V gene: TRBV7-9

CDR3 protein: CSASSSGQRYEQYF
clone size: .
J gene: TRBJ2-7
V gene: TRBV20-1

CDR3 protein: CASSLGGRLGTGELFF
clone size: few
J gene: TRBJ2-2
V gene: TRBV9

CDR3 protein: CATSGGGETQYF
clone size: many
J gene: TRBJ2-5
V gene: TRBV6-1

CDR3 protein: CASSLAVGQINEQFF
clone size: few
J gene: TRBJ2-1
V gene: TRBV7-6

CDR3 protein: CASSRQGLAGVGTDTQYF
clone size: many
J gene: TRBJ2-3
V gene: TRBV2

CDR3 protein: CSARGHGDYTFYEQYF
clone size: many
J gene: TRBJ2-7
V gene: TRBV20-1

CDR3 protein: CASSQDLRDEQYF
clone size: .
J gene: TRBJ2-7
V gene: TRBV4-3

CDR3 protein: CASSQATSGNFPYEQYF
clone size: .
J gene: TRBJ2-7
V gene: TRBV4-2

CDR3 protein: CAGSAPGTGGAERGYTF
clone size: many
J gene: TRBJ1-2
V gene: TRBV5-4

CDR3 protein: CSVVGGSTDTQYF
clone size: many
J gene: TRBJ2-3
V gene: TRBV29-1

CDR3 protein: CASSAGGGFQETQYF
clone size: many
J gene: TRBJ2-5
V gene: TRBV9

CDR3 protein: CASSVPRSGTYGYTF
clone size: .
J gene: TRBJ1-2
V gene: TRBV3-1

CDR3 protein: CASSRGGVTEQFF
clone size: few
J gene: TRBJ2-1
V gene: TRBV9

CDR3 protein: CATSRDLSGNQPQHF
clone size: .
J gene: TRBJ1-5
V gene: TRBV15

CDR3 protein: CASSRYTGYTGELFF
clone size: .
J gene: TRBJ2-2
V gene: TRBV7-3

CDR3 protein: CASSLSADRLGKNYGYTF
clone size: many
J gene: TRBJ1-2
V gene: TRBV27

CDR3 protein: CASSWTPRDRGWNTEAFF
clone size: many
J gene: TRBJ1-1
V gene: TRBV27

CDR3 protein: CASSAPARHASEAFF
clone size: many
J gene: TRBJ1-1
V gene: TRBV11-2

CDR3 protein: CASSRPGQGANEQFF
clone size: many
J gene: TRBJ2-1
V gene: TRBV28

CDR3 protein: CAISAIRTGGFYEQYF
clone size: many
J gene: TRBJ2-7
V gene: TRBV10-3

CDR3 protein: CAISELGRSTDTQYF
clone size: .
J gene: TRBJ2-3
V gene: TRBV10-3

CDR3 protein: CASSLWGGHNTGELFF
clone size: .
J gene: TRBJ2-2
V gene: TRBV28

CDR3 protein: CASSYNLAGGPWYEQYF
clone size: few
J gene: TRBJ2-7
V gene: TRBV6-1

CDR3 protein: CASSFGSGNEQFF
clone size: many
J gene: TRBJ2-1
V gene: TRBV27

CDR3 protein: CAISESGARSYEQYF
clone size: many
J gene: TRBJ2-7
V gene: TRBV10-3

CDR3 protein: CASSTGISSGNTIYF
clone size: few
J gene: TRBJ1-3
V gene: TRBV6-1

CDR3 protein: CASSRRGQGGEKLFF
clone size: many
J gene: TRBJ1-4
V gene: TRBV7-6

CDR3 protein: CASSSLRGQNSPLHF
clone size: few
J gene: TRBJ1-6
V gene: TRBV27

CDR3 protein: CANGLNRILPGAFF
clone size: few
J gene: TRBJ1-1
V gene: TRBV12-5

CDR3 protein: CASSLGPGRIGETQYF
clone size: few
J gene: TRBJ2-5
V gene: TRBV5-1

CDR3 protein: CASSSVGQGVSRTEAFF
clone size: .
J gene: TRBJ1-1
V gene: TRBV19